This entry describes one T cell receptor (beta chain). It has no known antigen specificity. Base-call qualities are not available, and no considerably larger clone is one nucleotide away. The data stem from a study of radiotherapy plus CTLA-4 blockade in lung cancer listed by TCRdb under 2018. At the level of the whole study: Among enrolled patients, around 20% had an objective response and 25% to 40% reached disease control. General study outcomes and caveats: After treatment with radiotherapy and ipilimumab, TCR clones that came from tumors expanded in the peripheral blood. Increased serum interferon-beta after radiation, together with early dynamic changes in blood T cell clones, were reported to be the strongest predictors of response.

The library was made by the immunoSEQ multiplex PCR assay. TCRdb holds this immuneACCESS table with in-frame rearrangements only. Some clones are missing; in checked studies, unresolved V genes explain under half, and the rest has no known cause. This sample gives about 70,000 clones in total; around 76% of them show up just once. The ten largest account for roughly 15% of the sample. The study evaluated CTLA-4 blockade (ipilimumab) given together with focal radiation therapy in patients who had chemo-refractory metastatic non-small-cell lung cancer. Counted from cysteine to phenylalanine, this CDR3 has 15 amino acids. Solely the CDR3 DNA is kept, with 45 bases framed from the first base. In the germline V gene, CDR1 corresponds to SGHRS and CDR2 to YFSETQ. V was cut back by 2 bases and J by 7 bases, leaving a gap of 16 bases between them.

The chain couples TRBV5-1 to TRBJ1-3; the D gene is perhaps TRBD1, on 6 matching bases. The sample was peripheral blood, taken from a patient treated with radiotherapy plus ipilimumab. The TCR originated in a human donor with non-small cell lung cancer whose response to radiotherapy plus ipilimumab could not be evaluated. Some clones in this sample may be carry-over from other donors' samples. The DNA is as follows: TGCGCCAGCAGCTTTGAGGGGGGGGCGCGGAACACCATATATTTT. Its translation is CASSFEGGARNTIYF. With all but the CDR3 taken from the reference TRBV5-1 and TRBJ1-3 genes, the full variable domain is: KAGVTQTPRYLIKTRGQQVTLSCSPISGHRSVSWYQQTPGQGLQFLFEYFSETQRNKGNFPGRFSGRQFSNSRSEMNVSTLELGDSALYLCASSFEGGARNTIYFGEGSWLTVV.